The 21 T cell receptor gamma chains below all came from one sample that was sequenced in a study of Vδ1+ human thymocytes. Findings of the study overall: Thymic TRG and TRD repertoires appeared highly polyclonal, with Gaussian CDR3 length distributions.

RNA was extracted from the cells and then reverse transcribed. Multiplex PCR used pooled V-gene forward primers and a constant-region reverse primer to amplify CDR3s. TCRdb redid clone calling on the multiplex PCR reads using CATT. The top ten hold 1.5% to 2% of the sample, which has 20,000 to 25,000 gamma-chain clones, approximately 14% seen once. Which antigens these TCRs recognize remains unknown. What was sequenced was Vdelta1+ gamma-delta thymocytes from the thymus. The subset denotes: FACS-sorted CD3+ TCRalphabeta- TCRVdelta1+ TCRVdelta2- thymocytes. The receptor source for this set is a child younger than two who had congenital heart surgery.

Comment on this clone: An end of the junction differs from the germline gene, which may be a read error. This chain uses TRGV4 with TRGJ1 or TRGJ2. Germline loops: CDR1 EGSTGY, CDR2 YDSYTSSV. The CDR3 contains 14 residues. The CDR3 loop is CATWNGCSYYKKLF. The DNA of the CDR3 is TGTGCCACCTGGAATGGGTGCTCTTATTATAAGAAACTCTTT.

Comments on this clone: The same CDR3 is also encoded by other DNA sequences in this sample. The chain is built from TRGV4 and TRGJP2. CDR3 size: 14 residues. CDR1 is EGSTGY and CDR2 is YDSYTSSV in the germline V gene. J was trimmed by 1 base and V by 6 bases; bases with no gene match: 5. CDR3 protein: CATWNRSSDWIKTF. The CDR3, as DNA: TGTGCCACCTGGAATCGTAGTAGTGATTGGATCAAGACGTTT.

This clone was detected a few times. The chain couples TRGV8 to TRGJ1 or TRGJ2. The CDR3 spans 14 residues. Trimming cost V 1 base and J 4 bases; bases outside gene matches: 7. Germline V CDR1 and CDR2: VENAVY, YDSYNSRV. CDR3 nucleotides: TGTGCCACCTGGGATAGAGCTCACTATTATAAGAAACTCTTT. It yields the protein CATWDRAHYYKKLF.

This clone ranks as medium-sized. In the same sample, other DNA sequences code for this CDR3. The chain carries TRGV4 and TRGJ1 or TRGJ2. V lost 0 bases and J lost 6; bases outside the gene matches: 2. The germline CDR1 and CDR2 sequences are EGSTGY and YDSYTSSV. The CDR3 extends over 12 amino acids. CDR3 nucleotide sequence: TGTGCCACCTGGGATGGGCTTTATAAGAAACTCTTT. Its protein product is CATWDGLYKKLF.

In its sample, this clone was seen a few times. The rearrangement joins TRGV9 to TRGJ1 or TRGJ2. The CDR3 extends over 13 amino acids. The germline V gene encodes CDR1 GITISATS and CDR2 ISYDGTV (reference sequence). The V gene end was trimmed by 12 bases and the J gene end by 9 bases; junction bases not matched to a gene: 20. CDR3 coding DNA: TGTGCCACTCCTACCTCTATCACATTTAAGAAACTCTTT. Its translation: CATPTSITFKKLF.

The rearrangement links TRGV5 to TRGJP2. The germline V gene has CDR1 VINAFY and CDR2 YDVSNSKD. The CDR3 is made up of 20 amino acids. J lost 4 bases, V lost 0 bases, and 20 bases had no gene match. The DNA of the CDR3 is TGTGCCACCTGGGACAGGACCAAAGCGCATAGGATACATAGTGATTGGATCAAGACGTTT. As protein: CATWDRTKAHRIHSDWIKTF.

This clone is labeled as medium-sized (0.01 to 0.1%). Other DNA variants within this sample encode the same CDR3. The chain uses TRGV9 and TRGJ1 or TRGJ2. The germline CDR1 and CDR2 sequences are GITISATS and ISYDGTV (reference sequence). Germline trimming cut 2 bases from V and 7 bases from J; bases unmatched to any gene: 2. The CDR3 covers 11 residues. The CDR3 is CALWEGYKKLF. CDR3 DNA: TGTGCCTTGTGGGAGGGGTATAAGAAACTCTTT.

This clone occurred a few times. The V and J genes are TRGV5 and TRGJP1. The germline V gene has CDR1 VINAFY and CDR2 YDVSNSKD. V was clipped by 1 base and J by 6 bases; unmatched bases: 2. The length of the CDR3 is 13 residues. CDR3 DNA: TGTGCCACCTGGGACAGAGCTGGTTGGTTCAAGATATTT. Translating gives CATWDRAGWFKIF.

This chain uses TRGV5 with TRGJ1 or TRGJ2. This CDR3 spans 14 amino acids. J gave up 4 bases and V 0 bases, and 6 bases lay outside the gene matches. Germline CDR1 reads VINAFY; CDR2 reads YDVSNSKD. CDR3 DNA: TGTGCCACCTGGGACAGGCCTGAATATTATAAGAAACTCTTT. Protein sequence: CATWDRPEYYKKLF.

Notes on this clone: An end of the junction differs from the germline gene, which may be a read error. V and J are TRGV4 and TRGJ1 or TRGJ2. CDR3 length: 14 residues. Germline CDR1 reads EGSTGY; CDR2 reads YDSYTSSV. CDR3 DNA sequence: TGTGCCACCTGGTATAATTTAGGGTGTTATGAGAAACTCTTT. This sequence encodes CATWYNLGCYEKLF.

The V gene is TRGV2, the J gene TRGJ1 or TRGJ2. Per the germline V gene, CDR1 is EGSNGY and CDR2 is YDSYNSKV. With 0 bases clipped from V and 10 bases from J, the junction kept 12 bases outside the gene matches. This CDR3 is 14 amino acids long. Here the CDR3 DNA reads TGTGCCACCTGGGACGGGCGGGGAAAAACGAAGAAACTCTTT. This gives the protein CATWDGRGKTKKLF.

This clone was recorded a few times. This chain uses TRGV2 with TRGJP1. From germline, CDR1 is EGSNGY and CDR2 YDSYNSKV. The junction had 5 bases not matched to a gene; V was cut back by 0 bases and J by 7 bases. The CDR3 runs 14 residues. CDR3 bases: TGTGCCACCTGGGACGGGCATTATGGTTGGTTCAAGATATTT. Amino acids: CATWDGHYGWFKIF.

The chain couples TRGV8 to TRGJ1 or TRGJ2. This CDR3 region has 15 residues. V dropped 2 bases and J dropped 5; count of bases not matched to a gene: 12. Germline lookup yields CDR1 VENAVY and CDR2 YDSYNSRV. The CDR3 region has the DNA TGTGCCACCTGGGATACCCCCCTCCCCCATTATAAGAAACTCTTT. Its protein product is CATWDTPLPHYKKLF.

This clone occurred a few times. The chain is built from TRGV5 and TRGJ1 or TRGJ2. The trim removed 0 bases at V and 0 bases at J, leaving 5 bases unmatched. The CDR3 runs to 15 residues. Germline CDR1 and CDR2: VINAFY and YDVSNSKD. The CDR3 region is CATWDRRKNYYKKLF. CDR3 in DNA: TGTGCCACCTGGGACAGGCGAAAGAATTATTATAAGAAACTCTTT.

This clone was detected a few times. A much larger clonotype is one base distant, so this may be a read error. Other DNA variants within this sample encode the same CDR3. The J gene is TRGJ1 or TRGJ2, the V gene TRGV2. V was clipped by 1 base and J by 5 bases; unmatched bases: 2. Germline V gene sequence: CDR1 EGSNGY, CDR2 YDSYNSKV. The CDR3 covers 12 residues. CDR3 DNA sequence: TGTGCCACCTGGGACGGCAATTATAAGAAACTCTTT. Translating it yields CATWDGNYKKLF.

This clone came up a few times. The chain employs TRGV9 and TRGJP. Germline lookup yields CDR1 GITISATS and CDR2 ISYDGTV (reference sequence). V dropped 0 bases and J dropped 14; count of bases not matched to a gene: 16. This CDR3 has 18 amino acids. CDR3 loop: CALWEVPSSPGSKKIKVF. CDR3 in DNA: TGTGCCTTGTGGGAGGTGCCTTCCTCCCCCGGCAGCAAAAAAATCAAGGTATTT.

This clone was counted only a few times. The chain couples TRGV4 to TRGJP1. Trimming took 4 bases from V and 4 from J; bases not matched to a gene: 9. The germline V gene has CDR1 EGSTGY and CDR2 YDSYTSSV. The CDR3 covers 15 residues. CDR3 coding DNA: TGTGCCACCTGGGACGGGCACGACACTGGTTGGTTCAAGATATTT. Its translation: CATWDGHDTGWFKIF.

V gene TRGV8 combines with J gene TRGJ1 or TRGJ2. The germline gives CDR1 VENAVY, CDR2 YDSYNSRV. V was clipped by 2 bases and J by 6 bases; unmatched bases: 7. CDR3 length equals 13 residues. The CDR3 bases are TGTGCCACCTGGGATAAGAATGGTTATAAGAAACTCTTT. Translation gives CATWDKNGYKKLF.

Notes on this clone: The sample has other DNA sequences that encode this CDR3 too. The chain recombines TRGV4 with TRGJ1 or TRGJ2. The V gene's germline CDR1 is EGSTGY and CDR2 YDSYTSSV. With 0 bases clipped from V and 2 bases from J, the junction kept 7 bases outside the gene matches. The CDR3 runs 15 residues. DNA for the CDR3: TGTGCCACCTGGGATGGGCCCCTAGATTATTATAAGAAACTCTTT. Translation: CATWDGPLDYYKKLF.

The chain joins TRGV8 to TRGJ1 or TRGJ2. Losses at the gene ends were 4 bases for V and 10 bases for J; bases not matched to a gene: 10. The CDR3 has 12 amino acids. Germline V lookup: CDR1 VENAVY, CDR2 YDSYNSRV. For the CDR3, the DNA is TGTGCCACCTGGGACCTTCTCCGGAAGAAACTCTTT. The encoded protein is CATWDLLRKKLF.

To note about this clone: The junction departs from germline at one end; a sequencing error may be responsible. This rearrangement joins TRGV4 to TRGJ1 or TRGJ2. The germline CDR1 and CDR2 sequences are EGSTGY and YDSYTSSV. There are 12 residues in the CDR3. CDR3 sequence (DNA): TGTGCCACCTGGAATGGGCCCAGTAAGAAACTCTTT. Encoded protein: CATWNGPSKKLF.